The 2 T cell receptor beta chains given below trace back to one sample, sequenced in a study of identical twins (TCRdb year 2016). Libraries came from 5' RACE. The listed sequencing device is Illumina HiSeq 2000. TCRdb itself trimmed the public reads at Q25 with fastp, ran MiXCR and retained productive beta chains. Here each entry gathers all rows of one CDR3 protein and keeps the most common genes and DNA. Counted in this sample were about 260,000 distinct CDR3 sequences; roughly 7% of them appeared once. The top ten clonotypes cover roughly 3.6% of the sample. These same records also appear under a second study, on yellow fever vaccine responses in identical twins.

Sequencing used memory (CD45RO+) T cells sorted from blood. Sample cell subset or site, as interpreted from the label and publication: CD45RO+ enriched T cells. The origin of the receptors is a woman in her late teens or twenties in good health.

This chain uses TRBV20-1 with TRBJ2-3, with 9 nucleotides matching TRBD2. V dropped 4 bases and J dropped 3; count of bases not matched to a gene: 11. CDR3 length equals 16 residues. Looked up from germline, CDR1 is DFQATT and CDR2 is SNEGSKA (reference sequence). CDR3 region: CSAIPFSGGPTDTQYF. As DNA, the CDR3 is TGCAGTGCTATTCCCTTTAGCGGGGGCCCAACAGATACGCAGTATTTT.

The rearrangement joins TRBV4-2 to TRBJ1-1; 7 nucleotides agree with TRBD1. J was trimmed by 3 bases and V by 1 base; bases with no gene match: 5. The CDR3 totals 15 residues. Germline-derived CDR1 and CDR2 are LGHNA and YNFKEQ. CDR3 DNA: TGTGCCAGCAGCCAAGTTTCGGGACAGTACACTGAAGCTTTCTTT. It is translated as CASSQVSGQYTEAFF.